This T cell receptor (beta chain) was recovered during a study of shared clonotypes between healthy human individuals. Repertoires were generated with immunoSEQ multiplex PCR, while TCRdb's copy carries only in-frame clones and drops some. In the table there are about 520,000 clones, more than 65% of which are singletons. Germline V gene lookup returns CDR1 SGHAT and CDR2 FQNNGV. The CDR3 covers 16 residues. Trimming cost V 1 base and J 0 bases, with 11 bases left between them. This sequence originates from a woman between 35 and 50 years old in good health. Some clones in this sample may be carry-over from other donors' samples. The sequencing sample was made of PBMCs. The gene calls are TRBV11-2 and TRBJ2-3, with TRBD2 as a possible D gene (6 bases). In nucleotides, the CDR3 is TGTGCCAGCAGCTTAGCTGGGAGGCCCAGCACAGATACGCAGTATTTT. Amino acids: CASSLAGRPSTDTQYF.